This T cell receptor (beta chain) is drawn from a study of blood T cell repertoires in COVID-19 (dated by TCRdb to the early 2020s). With respect to the entire study: Samples covering the acute and convalescent phases of COVID-19 were provided by collaborators in the United States, Italy and Spain. The material from the prospective study consisted of cDNA or gDNA derived from T cells, B-cell-depleted T cells, or PBMCs. Subjects who had been exposed to COVID-19, were actively infected with it, or had recovered from it provided the deeply sampled blood TCRbeta repertoires that made up the dataset. The repertoires were made available in a free public database intended to serve as a resource for research on the immune response to SARS-CoV-2. The samples were drawn from two sources: the first 160 participants of the ongoing ImmuneRACE study, and approximately 1,300 subjects contributed by 6 global collaborators. Sample metadata almost always included a de-identified subject ID, COVID-19 status, age in years and sex. Where HLA class I and class II types were available, the types were taken from metadata supplied by the sample provider, not from assay-based typing.

In regard to this clone: The antigen this receptor binds is unknown. The sample holds no much larger clone one base away, and base qualities are not on file. The same CDR3 also results from other DNA sequences found in this sample.

Participants in the prospective study were enrolled through a virtual design, were aged 18 to 89 years, and lived in under 25 United States geographic areas. To assign participants to cohorts, the prospective study relied on clinical history that participants themselves reported in a screening survey and a study questionnaire. Recovered participants in ImmuneRACE Cohort 3 were defined by two consecutive negative NP/OP PCR tests, clearance by a healthcare professional, or resolution of symptoms. Each participant in the prospective study had whole blood, serum and a nasopharyngeal or oropharyngeal swab collected by mobile phlebotomists. Prospective study participants could optionally give additional blood draws and questionnaires over a 2-month period. Before DNA extraction, prospective study blood samples were shipped either frozen or at room temperature. The study at large found these results: The quantity of clinical and demographic metadata differed by source and by participant and was supplied without curation.

The immunoSEQ Assay, a bias-controlled multiplex PCR, was used to amplify TCRbeta CDR3 regions from genomic DNA. The authors' analysis ran thus. Nucleated cell counts per sample were estimated from amplification of reference gene primers within the assay. Sequence reads were collapsed and filtered to measure the absolute abundance of every unique TCRbeta CDR3 rearrangement. For each sample, productive Simpson clonality was calculated as the square root of Simpson's diversity index over productive rearrangements. Imported from immuneACCESS, the table was reduced by TCRdb to in-frame sequences with V and J called. These copies leave out some clones; in studies compared against another copy, an unresolved V gene accounts for under half, and the cause of the remainder is not known. That table is the source of V, J and clone size, and D and trimming were worked out from the DNA. The sample has roughly 240,000 clones on record, about 83% of them singletons. In total, the top ten clones hold approximately 2.1% of the sample.

This sequence was found in a woman aged 45-65 years who had recovered from COVID-19. The sequenced material came from PBMCs or T cells enriched from blood (not recorded which).

The CDR3 sequence is CASSQRQGHQPQHF. The DNA sequence reads TGTGCCAGCAGTCAGCGTCAGGGGCATCAGCCCCAGCATTTT. The chain uses TRBV28 and TRBJ1-5, and perhaps TRBD1 as D gene, on 6 matching bases. There are 14 amino acids in the CDR3, from cysteine to phenylalanine inclusive. Only the CDR3 portion is preserved as DNA: 42 bases, with reading frame beginning at the first base. Cut back by 5 bases and 5 bases, the V and J ends lie 13 bases apart. In the germline V gene, CDR1 corresponds to MDHEN and CDR2 to SYDVKM.